This is a list of T cell receptor beta chains from one sample in a study of blood T cell repertoires in COVID-19. Some clones are missing from TCRdb's copy, which holds only in-frame ones; the method was immunoSEQ multiplex PCR. The profile shows some 180,000 clones, 80% to 85% of them singletons. What was sequenced was PBMCs or T cells enriched from blood (not recorded which). These receptors all come from a woman in her 30s who had been exposed to COVID-19. CDR3s include the opening cysteine and the closing phenylalanine or tryptophan. Fields, in order: clone size, V gene, J gene, D gene, CDR3 protein, CDR3 DNA. D genes are given only for firm matches. For some rows the clone size is stated as once, few or many, or as a class when expanded; others skip it.

>.|TRBV7-2|TRBJ2-5|.
CASSSTKETQYF
TGTGCCAGCAGCTCTACGAAAGAGACCCAGTACTTC
>.|TRBV27|TRBJ1-3|TRBD1
CASSLQGDGNTIYF
TGTGCCAGCAGTTTACAGGGGGATGGAAACACCATATATTTT
>few|TRBV15|TRBJ2-7|TRBD1
CATSRSGGEQYF
TGTGCCACCAGCAGATCAGGGGGCGAGCAGTACTTC
>.|TRBV4-1|TRBJ2-2|.
CASSQDRGGNTGELFF
TGCGCCAGCAGCCAAGATAGGGGGGGTAACACCGGGGAGCTGTTTTTT
>.|TRBV2|TRBJ1-5|TRBD1
CATKRTGGDNQPQHF
TGTGCCACCAAAAGGACAGGGGGCGACAATCAGCCCCAGCATTTT
>once|TRBV5-5|TRBJ2-7|.
CASSFSGQLSYEQYF
TGTGCCAGCAGCTTTTCTGGACAGCTCTCCTACGAGCAGTACTTC
>.|TRBV7-2|TRBJ1-2|TRBD1
CASSLVMGQDYGYTF
TGTGCCAGCAGCTTAGTTATGGGACAGGACTATGGCTACACCTTC
>.|TRBV28|TRBJ1-3|.
CATSIPQGSSGNTIYF
TGTGCCACATCAATCCCCCAGGGAAGCTCTGGAAACACCATATATTTT
>.|TRBV5-4|TRBJ1-4|.
CASSEQGPTNEKLFF
TGTGCCAGCAGCGAACAGGGCCCAACTAATGAAAAACTGTTTTTT
>.|TRBV9|TRBJ2-7|TRBD1
CASSVGQGVYEQYF
TGTGCCAGCAGCGTAGGGCAGGGGGTCTACGAGCAGTACTTC
>.|TRBV5-5|TRBJ1-5|.
CASSVSGGEVSQHF
TGTGCCAGCAGCGTGAGCGGGGGGGAGGTGTCCCAGCATTTT
>.|TRBV5-8|TRBJ1-5|.
CASSLTLQDRHF
TGTGCCAGCAGCTTGACCCTTCAGGATAGGCATTTT
>.|TRBV7-8|TRBJ2-5|.
CASSPNQETQYF
TGTGCCAGCAGCCCTAACCAAGAGACCCAGTACTTC
>.|TRBV10-1|TRBJ2-2|.
CASSGILNTGELFF
TGCGCCAGCAGCGGGATTCTGAACACCGGGGAGCTGTTTTTT
>.|TRBV7-9|TRBJ1-1|.
CASILGQGLTEAFF
TGTGCCAGCATCTTGGGTCAGGGGCTCACTGAAGCTTTCTTT
>.|TRBV19|TRBJ1-2|TRBD1
CASSIDLRDRRVNYGYTF
TGTGCCAGTAGTATAGATCTGAGGGACAGGCGAGTTAACTATGGCTACACCTTC
>once|TRBV6-4|TRBJ2-6|TRBD1
CASSRSGQESSGANVLTF
TGTGCCAGCTCTCGATCTGGACAGGAGAGCTCTGGGGCCAACGTCCTGACTTTC
>.|TRBV5-8|TRBJ1-1|.
CASSFWGAEAFF
TGTGCCAGCAGCTTTTGGGGGGCTGAAGCTTTCTTT
>.|TRBV18|TRBJ1-2|.
CASSPPVQANYGYTF
TGTGCCAGCTCACCACCGGTACAGGCCAACTATGGCTACACCTTC
>few|TRBV11-2|TRBJ1-5|TRBD1
CASSFLPDRGRGGAQPQHF
TGTGCCAGCAGCTTTCTCCCGGACAGGGGACGAGGCGGGGCTCAGCCCCAGCATTTT
>.|TRBV5-1|TRBJ1-5|TRBD1
CASSQGTGPPNQPQHF
TGCGCCAGCAGCCAAGGGACAGGGCCCCCCAATCAGCCCCAGCATTTT
>.|TRBV6-6|TRBJ2-2|.
CASSYPGQGAGELFF
TGTGCCAGCAGTTATCCCGGACAAGGGGCCGGGGAGCTGTTTTTT
>.|TRBV5-4|TRBJ1-5|.
CASSRRENGPQHF
TGTGCCAGCAGCCGCCGTGAGAATGGGCCCCAGCATTTT
>few|TRBV2|TRBJ2-5|.
CASTWTIQETQYF
TGTGCCAGCACTTGGACAATCCAAGAGACCCAGTACTTC
>.|TRBV27|TRBJ1-1|TRBD1
CASSKTGITEAFF
TGTGCCAGCAGTAAGACAGGGATCACTGAAGCTTTCTTT
>.|TRBV7-6|TRBJ2-1|.
CASGHHEQFF
TGTGCCTCAGGGCATCATGAGCAGTTCTTC
>few|TRBV28|TRBJ1-5|TRBD1
CASSRPDRLNQPQHF
TGTGCCAGCAGCCGCCCGGACAGGCTCAATCAGCCCCAGCATTTT
>few|TRBV23-1|TRBJ2-5|.
CASSPNQGQQTQYF
TGCGCCAGCAGCCCAAACCAGGGCCAGCAGACCCAGTACTTC